This T cell receptor (beta chain) was identified in a study of blood T cell repertoires in COVID-19. As for the study in general: PBMCs, B-cell-depleted T cells, or T cells were the source of the cDNA or gDNA that made up the material.

Libraries were prepared by immunoSEQ multiplex PCR; TCRdb keeps only in-frame clonotypes and omits some of them. The sample includes 150,000 to 200,000 clones, approximately 79% of them seen just once. CDR1 and CDR2 from the germline V gene are SNHLY and FYNNEI. The V and J ends lost 0 bases and 5 bases, in that order; junction bases with no gene match: 18. This CDR3 has 19 amino acids. The chain carries TRBV2 and TRBJ2-7; TRBD1 matches 8 bases. Sequencing input: peripheral blood. This receptor was taken from a man in his forties or fifties who had recovered from COVID-19. CDR3 protein: CASSEAWTGRRNYRDEQYF. CDR3 in DNA: TGTGCCAGCAGTGAAGCCTGGACAGGGCGCAGGAATTATCGCGACGAGCAGTACTTC.